Listed below are T cell receptor beta chains from one sample, sequenced in a study of metastatic and nonmetastatic thyroid tumors. TCRdb re-analyzed the PCR reads using MiXCR. The sample lists over 70,000 clones; 18% were seen once. The sequenced sample was blood. These receptors originate from a female donor with papillary thyroid cancer or a benign thyroid nodule (not recorded which). Some clones in this sample may be carry-over from other donors' samples. Both conserved end residues are part of each CDR3. The order of the fields is J gene, CDR3 length, V gene, clone size, D gene, CDR3 protein, CDR3 DNA. A D gene is named only where the DNA matches it firmly. Rows may omit the clone size; those that give it use once, few, many or a size class.

j_gene: TRBJ1-1
len: 13
v_gene: TRBV20-1
abundance: .
d_gene: .
CDR3aa: CSSMIQGGTEAFF
CDR3nt: TGCAGTTCAATGATACAGGGAGGCACTGAAGCTTTCTTT

j_gene: TRBJ2-1
len: 16
v_gene: TRBV5-1
abundance: many
d_gene: .
CDR3aa: CASASTSGSEYNEQFF
CDR3nt: TGCGCCAGCGCCTCCACCTCGGGTAGCGAATACAATGAGCAGTTCTTC

j_gene: TRBJ1-2
len: 9
v_gene: TRBV2
abundance: many
d_gene: .
CDR3aa: CADNYGYTF
CDR3nt: TGTGCTGATAACTATGGCTACACCTTC

j_gene: TRBJ2-2
len: 15
v_gene: TRBV5-8
abundance: many
d_gene: .
CDR3aa: CASSLVSLGAGELFF
CDR3nt: TGTGCCAGCAGCTTGGTGTCTTTGGGGGCCGGGGAGCTGTTTTTT

j_gene: TRBJ2-7
len: 14
v_gene: TRBV5-1
abundance: .
d_gene: .
CDR3aa: CASSLAKSGDEQYF
CDR3nt: TGCGCCAGCAGCTTGGCAAAGTCAGGGGACGAGCAGTACTTC

j_gene: TRBJ2-7
len: 11
v_gene: TRBV10-2
abundance: few
d_gene: .
CDR3aa: CASSESYEQYF
CDR3nt: TGCGCCAGCAGTGAGTCGTACGAGCAGTACTTC

j_gene: TRBJ2-1
len: 12
v_gene: TRBV28
abundance: many
d_gene: .
CDR3aa: CASSFGANEQFF
CDR3nt: TGTGCCAGCAGTTTCGGGGCCAATGAGCAGTTCTTC

j_gene: TRBJ2-1
len: 14
v_gene: TRBV5-1
abundance: .
d_gene: TRBD1
CDR3aa: CASSPGQGWYEQFF
CDR3nt: TGCGCCAGCAGCCCCGGACAGGGATGGTATGAGCAGTTCTTC

j_gene: TRBJ1-5
len: 11
v_gene: TRBV6-7
abundance: many
d_gene: .
CDR3aa: CASSSPRPQHF
CDR3nt: TGTGCCAGCAGCTCCCCTAGGCCCCAGCATTTT

j_gene: TRBJ1-1
len: 14
v_gene: TRBV6-2/TRBV6-3
abundance: many
d_gene: .
CDR3aa: CASSYSITRAKAFF
CDR3nt: TGTGCCAGCAGTTACTCGATCACCCGGGCAAAAGCTTTCTTT

j_gene: TRBJ2-2
len: 15
v_gene: TRBV5-6
abundance: many
d_gene: TRBD1
CDR3aa: CASSRQGPHTGELFF
CDR3nt: TGTGCCAGCAGCCGACAGGGGCCCCACACCGGGGAGCTGTTTTTT

j_gene: TRBJ1-1
len: 15
v_gene: TRBV27
abundance: few
d_gene: TRBD1
CDR3aa: CASSYRGPTNTEAFF
CDR3nt: TGTGCCAGCAGTTACAGGGGACCTACTAACACTGAAGCTTTCTTT

j_gene: TRBJ2-7
len: 14
v_gene: TRBV6-1
abundance: few
d_gene: .
CDR3aa: CASRTPHSSYEQYF
CDR3nt: TGTGCCAGCAGAACGCCGCACAGCTCCTACGAGCAGTACTTC

j_gene: TRBJ1-1
len: 13
v_gene: TRBV20-1
abundance: many
d_gene: .
CDR3aa: CSARPGGNTEAFF
CDR3nt: TGCAGTGCTCGCCCGGGGGGAAACACTGAAGCTTTCTTT

j_gene: TRBJ1-1
len: 13
v_gene: TRBV19
abundance: many
d_gene: .
CDR3aa: CASTGGWTDEAFF
CDR3nt: TGTGCCAGTACCGGGGGGTGGACAGATGAAGCTTTCTTT

j_gene: TRBJ2-6
len: 16
v_gene: TRBV10-3
abundance: many
d_gene: .
CDR3aa: CAISSSGNSGANVLTF
CDR3nt: TGTGCCATCAGTTCCTCCGGGAACTCTGGGGCCAACGTCCTGACTTTC

j_gene: TRBJ2-3
len: 16
v_gene: TRBV27
abundance: many
d_gene: .
CDR3aa: CASSPIAVRFTDTQYF
CDR3nt: TGTGCCAGCAGTCCTATAGCGGTGAGGTTCACAGATACGCAGTATTTT

j_gene: TRBJ2-6
len: 15
v_gene: TRBV7-7
abundance: many
d_gene: .
CDR3aa: CASSLDSSGANVLTF
CDR3nt: TGTGCTAGCAGCTTAGATAGCTCTGGGGCCAACGTCCTGACTTTC

j_gene: TRBJ2-3
len: 19
v_gene: TRBV13
abundance: many
d_gene: .
CDR3aa: CASSSASGTPESSTDTQYF
CDR3nt: TGTGCCAGCAGCTCCGCCTCCGGGACTCCCGAGAGCAGCACAGATACGCAGTATTTT

j_gene: TRBJ2-5
len: 16
v_gene: TRBV5-5
abundance: many
d_gene: TRBD2
CDR3aa: CASSTMGLPGEETQYF
CDR3nt: TGTGCCAGCAGCACGATGGGACTACCTGGGGAAGAGACCCAGTACTTC

j_gene: TRBJ2-7
len: 14
v_gene: TRBV4-1
abundance: .
d_gene: .
CDR3aa: CASSPGPLAYEQYF
CDR3nt: TGCGCCAGCAGCCCAGGTCCGTTAGCCTACGAGCAGTACTTC

j_gene: TRBJ2-7
len: 13
v_gene: TRBV11-2
abundance: .
d_gene: .
CDR3aa: CASSQGPNYEQYF
CDR3nt: TGTGCCAGCAGCCAAGGACCGAACTACGAGCAGTACTTC

j_gene: TRBJ1-2
len: 14
v_gene: TRBV27
abundance: .
d_gene: .
CDR3aa: CASSARAENYGYTF
CDR3nt: TGTGCCAGCAGTGCTCGGGCGGAGAACTATGGCTACACCTTC

j_gene: TRBJ2-5
len: 14
v_gene: TRBV5-4
abundance: many
d_gene: .
CDR3aa: CASSLVPIRETQYF
CDR3nt: TGTGCCAGCAGCTTGGTTCCAATTAGGGAGACCCAGTACTTC

j_gene: TRBJ2-4
len: 14
v_gene: TRBV24-1
abundance: many
d_gene: .
CDR3aa: CATSDFVEGNIQYF
CDR3nt: TGTGCCACCAGTGATTTCGTTGAGGGGAACATTCAGTACTTC

j_gene: TRBJ1-1
len: 16
v_gene: TRBV11-2
abundance: .
d_gene: .
CDR3aa: CASSLPHGGSTTEAFF
CDR3nt: TGTGCCAGCAGCTTACCCCACGGGGGGTCCACCACTGAAGCTTTCTTT

j_gene: TRBJ1-1
len: 14
v_gene: TRBV19
abundance: many
d_gene: TRBD1
CDR3aa: CASSEQGFIAEAFF
CDR3nt: TGTGCCAGTAGTGAACAGGGGTTTATAGCTGAAGCTTTCTTT

j_gene: TRBJ1-6
len: 14
v_gene: TRBV10-3
abundance: many
d_gene: .
CDR3aa: CAISALDSLPPLHF
CDR3nt: TGTGCCATCAGTGCGCTGGACAGCCTACCCCCCCTCCACTTT

j_gene: TRBJ1-2
len: 13
v_gene: TRBV27
abundance: .
d_gene: .
CDR3aa: CASSFQDNYGYTF
CDR3nt: TGTGCCAGCAGTTTTCAGGACAACTATGGCTACACCTTC

j_gene: TRBJ1-6
len: 12
v_gene: TRBV29-1
abundance: many
d_gene: .
CDR3aa: CSVQDPNSPLHF
CDR3nt: TGCAGCGTTCAAGACCCGAATTCACCCCTCCACTTT

j_gene: TRBJ2-1
len: 11
v_gene: TRBV10-1
abundance: many
d_gene: .
CDR3aa: CASSESGEQFF
CDR3nt: TGCGCCAGCAGTGAGTCGGGGGAGCAGTTCTTC

j_gene: TRBJ2-5
len: 13
v_gene: TRBV6-1
abundance: many
d_gene: .
CDR3aa: CASSFSRGETQYF
CDR3nt: TGTGCCAGCAGTTTTTCTAGAGGAGAGACCCAGTACTTC

j_gene: TRBJ2-3
len: 14
v_gene: TRBV4-1
abundance: many
d_gene: .
CDR3aa: CASSQGGFTDTQYF
CDR3nt: TGCGCCAGCAGCCAAGGCGGATTCACAGATACGCAGTATTTT